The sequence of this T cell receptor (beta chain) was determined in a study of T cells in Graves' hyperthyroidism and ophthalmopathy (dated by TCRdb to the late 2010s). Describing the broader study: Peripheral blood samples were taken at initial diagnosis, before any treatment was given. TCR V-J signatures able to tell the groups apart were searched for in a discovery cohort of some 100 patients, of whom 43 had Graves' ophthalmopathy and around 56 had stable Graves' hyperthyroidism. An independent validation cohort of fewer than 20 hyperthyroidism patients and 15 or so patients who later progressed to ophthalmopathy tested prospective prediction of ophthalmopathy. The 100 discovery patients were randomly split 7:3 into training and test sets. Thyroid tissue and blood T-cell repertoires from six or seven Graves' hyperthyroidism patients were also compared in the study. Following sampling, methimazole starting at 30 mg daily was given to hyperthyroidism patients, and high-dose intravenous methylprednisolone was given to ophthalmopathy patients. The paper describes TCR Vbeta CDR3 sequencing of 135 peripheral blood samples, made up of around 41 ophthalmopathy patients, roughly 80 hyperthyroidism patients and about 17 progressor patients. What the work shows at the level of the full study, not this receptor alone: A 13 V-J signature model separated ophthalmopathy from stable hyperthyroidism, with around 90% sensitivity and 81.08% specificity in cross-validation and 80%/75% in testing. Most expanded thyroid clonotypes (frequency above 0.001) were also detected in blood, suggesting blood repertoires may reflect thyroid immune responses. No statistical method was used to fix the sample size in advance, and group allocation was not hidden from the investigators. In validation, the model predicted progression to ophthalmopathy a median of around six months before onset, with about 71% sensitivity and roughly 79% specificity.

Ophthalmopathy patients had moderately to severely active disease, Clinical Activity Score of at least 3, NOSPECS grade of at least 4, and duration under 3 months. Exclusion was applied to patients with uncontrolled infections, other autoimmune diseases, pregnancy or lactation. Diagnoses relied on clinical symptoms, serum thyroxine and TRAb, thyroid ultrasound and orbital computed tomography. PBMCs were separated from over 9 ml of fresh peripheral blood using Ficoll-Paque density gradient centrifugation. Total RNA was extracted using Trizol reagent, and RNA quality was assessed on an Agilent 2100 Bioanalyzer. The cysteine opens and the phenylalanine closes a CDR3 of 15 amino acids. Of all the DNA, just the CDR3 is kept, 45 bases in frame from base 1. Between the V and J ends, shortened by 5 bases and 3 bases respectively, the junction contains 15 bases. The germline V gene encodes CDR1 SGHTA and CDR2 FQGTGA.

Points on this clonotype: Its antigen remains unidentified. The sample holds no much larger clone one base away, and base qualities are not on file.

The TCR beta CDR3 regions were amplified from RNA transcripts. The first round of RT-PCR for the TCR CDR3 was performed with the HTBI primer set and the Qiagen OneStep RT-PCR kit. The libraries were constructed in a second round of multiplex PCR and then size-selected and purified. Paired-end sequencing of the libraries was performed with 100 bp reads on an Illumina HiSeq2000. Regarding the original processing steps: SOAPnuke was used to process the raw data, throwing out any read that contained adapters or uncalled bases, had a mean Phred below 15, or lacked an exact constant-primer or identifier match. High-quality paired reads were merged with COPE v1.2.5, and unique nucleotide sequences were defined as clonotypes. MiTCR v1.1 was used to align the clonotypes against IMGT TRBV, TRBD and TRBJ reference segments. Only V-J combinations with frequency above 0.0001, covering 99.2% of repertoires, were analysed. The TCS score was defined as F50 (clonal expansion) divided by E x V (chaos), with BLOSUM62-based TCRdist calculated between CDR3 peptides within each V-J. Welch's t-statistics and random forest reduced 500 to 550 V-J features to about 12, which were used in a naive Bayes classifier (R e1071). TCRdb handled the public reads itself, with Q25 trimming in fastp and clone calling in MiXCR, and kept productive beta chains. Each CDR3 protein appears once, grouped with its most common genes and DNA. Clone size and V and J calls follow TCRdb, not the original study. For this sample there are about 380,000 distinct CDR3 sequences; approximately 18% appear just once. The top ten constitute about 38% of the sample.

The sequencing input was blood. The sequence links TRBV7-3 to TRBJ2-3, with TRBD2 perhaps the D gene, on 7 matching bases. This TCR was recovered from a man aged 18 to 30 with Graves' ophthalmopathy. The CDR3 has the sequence CASSPVGGGTDTQYF. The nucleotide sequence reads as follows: TGTGCCAGCAGCCCTGTAGGGGGGGGAACAGATACGCAGTATTTT.